What follows are 25 T cell receptor beta chains derived from one specimen sequenced in a study of control samples from healthy donors and cancer patients (dated by TCRdb to 2018 to 2020). Libraries came from the immunoSEQ multiplex PCR assay. Imported from immuneACCESS, the table was reduced by TCRdb to in-frame sequences with V and J called. These copies leave out some clones; in studies compared against another copy, an unresolved V gene accounts for under half, and the cause of the remainder is not known. The sample table contains some 140,000 clones; only one count was recorded for approximately 90% of them. The ten most abundant clones make up just over 8.5% of the sample. Sequenced input: blood. These receptors all come from a woman aged 25-40 years in good health.

The CDR3 spells CASSSTHGYTF. DNA for the CDR3: TGTGCCAGCAGCTCCACACATGGCTACACCTTC. The chain joins TRBV6-5 to TRBJ1-2; D ambiguous. This CDR3 has 11 residues. Trimming removed 6 bases from V and 6 bases from J, with 8 bases in between. Germline CDR1 MNHEY, CDR2 SVGAGI.

This clone has only one observation. The chain links TRBV28 to TRBJ1-2, with D tentatively TRBD1 (5 bases). Germline CDR1 is MDHEN and CDR2 is SYDVKM. The CDR3 totals 15 residues. With 3 bases removed from V and 2 bases from J, the gap between germline ends came to 13 bases. CDR3 amino acids: CASSFPGEGNYGYTF. The CDR3, as DNA: TGTGCCAGCAGTTTCCCCGGGGAGGGGAACTATGGCTACACCTTC.

The chain carries TRBV16 and TRBJ2-3; a weak D match, TRBD1 (6 bases). Germline CDR1 and CDR2: KGHSY and FQNENV. The CDR3 has 14 amino acids. V lost 4 bases, J lost 4 bases, and 12 bases lay in between. This CDR3 is CASSRASGADTQYF. CDR3 sequence (DNA): TGTGCCAGCAGCCGAGCTTCAGGGGCAGATACGCAGTATTTT. Full variable domain (rest looked up from reference TRBV16 and TRBJ2-3): GEEVAQTPKHLVRGEGQKAKLYCAPIKGHSYVFWYQQVLKNEFKFLISFQNENVFDETGMPKERFSAKCLPNSPCSLEIQATKLEDSAVYFCASSRASGADTQYFGPGTRLTVL.

This clone was counted once. The chain recombines TRBV2 with TRBJ2-5, with TRBD1 matching 8 bases. The CDR3 spans 14 residues. Trimming took 5 bases from V and 1 from J; bases not matched to a gene: 3. Germline V lookup: CDR1 SNHLY, CDR2 FYNNEI. The CDR3 region has the DNA TGTGCCAGCAGTACAGGGGGGATCCAAGAGACCCAGTACTTC. This codes for CASSTGGIQETQYF.

The V call is TRBV5-1, the J call TRBJ1-2; a weak D match, TRBD1 (6 bases). The CDR3 contains 12 residues. V was cut by 0 bases and J by 8 bases, with 8 bases left in between. CDR1 and CDR2 (germline): SGHRS, YFSETQ. The CDR3 nucleotides are TGCGCCAGCAGCTTGGGGGGGCGCGGCTACACCTTC. Amino acids: CASSLGGRGYTF.

The chain carries TRBV18 and TRBJ2-7; D gene ambiguous. The CDR3 has 14 residues. Germline V gene lookup returns CDR1 KGHSH and CDR2 LQKENI. The germline V and J ends were trimmed by 2 bases and 2 bases, with 10 bases remaining between them. The CDR3 DNA reads TGTGCCAGCTCACCAGATGTCTGGGCCTACGAGCAGTACTTC. Its protein product is CASSPDVWAYEQYF.

CDR3: CASSPGRWTGLDTQYF. CDR3 DNA: TGCGCCAGCAGCCCCGGGAGGTGGACAGGGTTGGATACGCAGTATTTT. The chain joins TRBV5-1 to TRBJ2-3, with D tentatively TRBD1 (8 bases). Germline V gene data show CDR1 as SGHRS and CDR2 as YFSETQ. CDR3 length: 16 residues. With 4 bases removed from V and 6 bases from J, the gap between germline ends came to 21 bases. The whole variable domain, remainder taken from reference TRBV5-1 and TRBJ2-3, is KAGVTQTPRYLIKTRGQQVTLSCSPISGHRSVSWYQQTPGQGLQFLFEYFSETQRNKGNFPGRFSGRQFSNSRSEMNVSTLELGDSALYLCASSPGRWTGLDTQYFGPGTRLTVL.

This rearrangement joins TRBV19 to TRBJ1-5, with unresolved D. V lost 3 bases to trimming and J lost 1 base, with 13 bases between them. Per germline, CDR1 LNHDA and CDR2 SQIVND (reference sequence). CDR3 length equals 16 residues. This chain's CDR3 is CASSIRRERSNQPQHF. The CDR3 DNA sequence: TGTGCCAGTAGTATTCGGAGGGAAAGGAGCAATCAGCCCCAGCATTTT. The entire variable domain, with the rest obtained from reference TRBV19 and TRBJ1-5, is as follows: DGGITQSPKYLFRKEGQNVTLSCEQNLNHDAMYWYRQDPGQGLRLIYYSQIVNDFQKGDIAEGYSVSREKKESFPLTVTSAQKNPTAFYLCASSIRRERSNQPQHFGDGTRLSIL.

The V gene is TRBV5-6, the J gene TRBJ2-7; D remains ambiguous. Germline CDR1 and CDR2: SGHDT and YYEEEE. The length of the CDR3 is 12 residues. V was pared by 3 bases and J by 1 base, with 5 bases between. DNA of the CDR3: TGTGCCAGCAGCTCAGCTTCCTACGAGCAGTACTTC. It codes for CASSSASYEQYF.

The chain has TRBV2 and TRBJ1-5; unclear D gene. Trimming shortened V by 6 bases and J by 0 bases, and 6 bases separated the two germline ends. The germline V gene encodes CDR1 SNHLY and CDR2 FYNNEI. CDR3 length: 13 amino acids. CDR3 region: CASRWYSNQPQHF. In DNA, the CDR3 is TGTGCCAGCAGGTGGTATAGCAATCAGCCCCAGCATTTT.

The chain uses TRBV4-2 and TRBJ2-1; 11 bases map to TRBD2. The V and J ends lost 0 bases and 7 bases, in that order; junction bases with no gene match: 5. The CDR3 covers 16 residues. CDR1 is LGHNA, CDR2 YNFKEQ, per germline. The CDR3 DNA sequence: TGTGCCAGCAGCCAAGATCCCCTAGCGGGAGGTAATGAGCAGTTCTTC. Amino acid sequence: CASSQDPLAGGNEQFF.

The chain joins TRBV9 to TRBJ1-1, with TRBD1 matching over 8 bases. J was trimmed by 4 bases and V by 0 bases; bases with no gene match: 11. This CDR3 has 17 residues. CDR1 is SGDLS, CDR2 YYNGEE, per germline. In nucleotides, the CDR3 is TGTGCCAGCAGCGTAGTGACTATTGGACAGGGAAGCACTGAAGCTTTCTTT. This gives the protein CASSVVTIGQGSTEAFF.

This rearrangement joins TRBV6-5 to TRBJ1-6, with a possible D match to TRBD1 (6 bases). This CDR3 contains 15 residues. V lost 7 bases to trimming and J lost 10 bases, with 20 bases between them. CDR1 is MNHEY and CDR2 is SVGAGI in the germline V gene. CDR3 sequence reads: CASTQTATGLSPLHF. The CDR3 region has the DNA TGTGCCAGCACCCAGACGGCGACAGGTCTGTCACCCCTCCACTTT.

The rearrangement uses TRBV18 and TRBJ2-7, with unresolved D. The CDR3 length is 14 residues. The ends were cut back, 0 bases at V and 2 bases at J, with 8 bases in the middle. Germline CDR1 reads KGHSH; CDR2 reads LQKENI. In DNA, the CDR3 is TGTGCCAGCTCACCACCGACCAAGCCCTACGAGCAGTACTTC. Translated: CASSPPTKPYEQYF.

J is TRBJ1-2 and V is TRBV25-1; the D is unclear. CDR1 MGHDK and CDR2 SYGVNS come from the germline V gene. Trimming left V 1 base short and J 7 bases short, with 19 bases between. The CDR3 consists of 16 residues. CDR3 nucleotides: TGTGCCAGCAGTGAATTTAGATTTGGTGCCTTGGGTGGCTACACCTTC. This sequence encodes CASSEFRFGALGGYTF.

The rearrangement uses TRBV5-1 and TRBJ1-5; no firm D call. The germline V gene encodes CDR1 SGHRS and CDR2 YFSETQ. V lost 0 bases, J lost 5 bases, and 9 bases lay in between. This CDR3 has 14 residues. CDR3 region: CASSLGDGYQPQHF. The CDR3 DNA is TGCGCCAGCAGCTTGGGTGACGGCTATCAGCCCCAGCATTTT.

This clone was detected once. The gene calls are TRBV18 and TRBJ2-6; TRBD2 agrees at 12 bases. There are 18 residues in the CDR3. Germline CDR1 reads KGHSH; CDR2 reads LQKENI. J was trimmed by 0 bases and V by 6 bases; bases with no gene match: 6. CDR3 nucleotides: TGTGCCAGCTCGACCACTAGCGGGAGGACCTCTGGGGCCAACGTCCTGACTTTC. Its translation: CASSTTSGRTSGANVLTF.

The chain is built from TRBV12-3 or TRBV12-4 and TRBJ1-2; D remains unclear. This CDR3 has 13 residues. V dropped 5 bases and J dropped 6 bases, with 13 bases sitting between them. CDR3 nucleotide sequence: TGTGCCAGCAGTGAGGACGGCCCGGATGGCTACACCTTC. This gives the protein CASSEDGPDGYTF.

The chain has TRBV4-1 and TRBJ2-2, with 7 nucleotides matching TRBD2. Trimming at V came to 0 bases and at J to 1 base, leaving 11 bases not matched to a gene. Per germline, CDR1 MGHRA and CDR2 YSYEKL. The CDR3 runs 19 residues. CDR3 protein: CASSQDRGGEFLNTGELFF. The CDR3 nucleotides read TGCGCCAGCAGCCAAGATAGGGGAGGGGAGTTCTTGAACACCGGGGAGCTGTTTTTT.

This clone has a handful of counts. The rearrangement links TRBV5-4 to TRBJ2-2; 9 nucleotides align to TRBD1. This CDR3 is built from 15 residues. CDR1 and CDR2 from the germline V gene are SGHNT and YYREEE (reference sequence). J gave up 0 bases and V 9 bases, and 6 bases lay outside the gene matches. CDR3 loop: CATGRQGANTGELFF. CDR3 coding DNA: TGTGCCACCGGGAGACAGGGGGCGAACACCGGGGAGCTGTTTTTT.

The chain is built from TRBV5-4 and TRBJ2-2; D may be TRBD2 (5 bases). With 0 bases removed from V and 4 bases from J, the gap between germline ends came to 7 bases. The CDR3 has 14 amino acids. The germline CDR1 and CDR2 sequences are SGHNT and YYREEE (reference sequence). CDR3 region: CASSLVGSTGELFF. CDR3 DNA: TGTGCCAGCAGCTTGGTAGGGAGCACCGGGGAGCTGTTTTTT.

The chain is built from TRBV7-3 and TRBJ2-1; 8 nucleotides agree with TRBD2. The V segment lost 4 bases and the J segment 7 bases; nucleotides outside the gene matches: 12. The CDR3 totals 16 residues. Germline V gene lookup returns CDR1 SGHTA and CDR2 FQGTGA. In nucleotides, the CDR3 is TGTGCCAGCAGCTACAATCCAAGCGGGAGATGGAATGAGCAGTTCTTC. It is translated as CASSYNPSGRWNEQFF.

The chain links TRBV27 to TRBJ1-4; weak D call: TRBD1 (5 bases). Per the germline V gene, CDR1 is MNHEY and CDR2 is SMNVEV (reference sequence). Trimming removed 3 bases from V and 8 bases from J, with 10 bases in between. This CDR3 spans 13 amino acids. Written as DNA, the CDR3 is TGTGCCAGCAGTTTCCCTGACAGAGAAAAACTGTTTTTT. This sequence encodes CASSFPDREKLFF.

This clone was counted a single time. The rearrangement joins TRBV7-9 to TRBJ2-7, with D maybe TRBD1 (6 bases). The germline CDR1 and CDR2 sequences are SEHNR and FQNEAQ (reference sequence). V dropped 5 bases and J dropped 2 bases, with 10 bases sitting between them. The CDR3 length is 13 residues. The CDR3 reads CASSAGVAYEQYF. CDR3 coding DNA: TGTGCCAGCAGCGCAGGGGTGGCCTACGAGCAGTACTTC.

This rearrangement joins TRBV29-1 to TRBJ2-7, with a weak D call TRBD2 (6 bases). CDR1 SQVTM and CDR2 ANQGSEA come from the germline V gene. This CDR3 comprises 14 residues. V was cut by 4 bases and J by 5 bases, with 18 bases left in between. The CDR3 reads CSVASGVRGDEQYF. The CDR3 DNA follows: TGCAGCGTTGCGTCGGGGGTCCGGGGAGACGAGCAGTACTTC.